These T cell receptor beta chains were read from a single sample in a study of breast tumors, draining lymph nodes, adjacent tissues. One entry per CDR3 protein, called by TCRdb with MiXCR from the multiplex PCR reads. The repertoire holds more than 50,000 distinct CDR3 sequences, with approximately 45% as singletons. The sample consisted of breast tumor tissue. These TCRs come from a female donor with breast cancer. Some clones in this sample may be carry-over from other donors' samples. Each CDR3 is given with its conserved first and last residue. D genes are given only for firm matches. Some rows mark clone size as missing; the rest say once, few, many or name a class of expanded clone.

clone_size d_call j_call v_call cdr3_length cdr3_nt cdr3_aa
. TRBD1 TRBJ1-2 TRBV12-5 15 TGTGCTAGTGGTCTCGGGACAGGGGGCGGCTGTGGCTACACCTTC CASGLGTGGGCGYTF
many . TRBJ2-5 TRBV24-1 13 TGTGCCACCAGTCGGAGAGAGGGGGAGACCCAGTACTTC CATSRREGETQYF
. TRBD2 TRBJ2-3 TRBV7-2 14 TGTGCCAGCAGACGTAGCGGGAACACAGATACGCAGTATTTT CASRRSGNTDTQYF
many . TRBJ1-5 TRBV5-1 13 TGCGCCAGCAGATCAGACGCCAATCAGCCCCAGCATTTT CASRSDANQPQHF
. . TRBJ2-1 TRBV27 18 TGTGCCAGCAGTTTTATGGCCTTTTCCCCCAGTATCTACAATGAGCAGTTCTTC CASSFMAFSPSIYNEQFF
. TRBD1 TRBJ1-4 TRBV4-1 15 TGCGCCAGCAGCCAAGCCGGACAGGGGGGTGAAAAACTGTTTTTT CASSQAGQGGEKLFF
many TRBD1 TRBJ2-2 TRBV5-6 14 TGTGCCAGCAGCTGGGACAGGGCCACCGGGGAGCTGTTTTTT CASSWDRATGELFF
. TRBD1 TRBJ1-2 TRBV18 15 TGTGCCAGCTCGCGAGTCGAGACAGGGGGCTATGGCTACGCCTTC CASSRVETGGYGYAF
many TRBD2 TRBJ2-1 TRBV9 14 TGTGCCAGCAGCGTAGGACTAGCGGGAGTGGGGACGTTCTTC CASSVGLAGVGTFF
. TRBD1 TRBJ2-7 TRBV20-1 13 TGCAGTGCTAGAGGGACAGGGTACCACGAGCAGTACTTC CSARGTGYHEQYF
. TRBD2 TRBJ2-3 TRBV15 15 TGTGCCACCAGCAGTAGCGGGGGGGGCACAGATACGCAGTATTTT CATSSSGGGTDTQYF
once TRBD2 TRBJ2-2 TRBV29-1 14 TGCAGCGTCGGACTAGCGGTGAACACCGGGGAGCTGTTTTTT CSVGLAVNTGELFF
many . TRBJ2-7 TRBV6-1 13 TGTGCCGCCAAAGGTAGGGGCCCCTACGAGCAGTACTTC CAAKGRGPYEQYF
. TRBD1 TRBJ1-3 TRBV20-1 17 TGCAGTGCCCAACTCAGGACAGGGGGGAGCTCTGGAAACACCATATATTTT CSAQLRTGGSSGNTIYF
. . TRBJ2-1 TRBV13 12 TGTGCCAGCAGCCTACTGTTGGGTGAGCAGTTCTTC CASSLLLGEQFF
. . TRBJ2-3 TRBV14 16 TGTGCCAGCAGCCAAGAGGGTAGGGGGTATGCAGATACGCAGTATTTT CASSQEGRGYADTQYF
many . TRBJ2-7 TRBV7-9 13 TGTGCCAGCAGCTTGGTGAGCTCCTACGAGCAGTACTTC CASSLVSSYEQYF
many TRBD1 TRBJ1-6 TRBV9 17 TGTGCCAGCAGCGGACAGGGGGCGCAGGGGATGAATTCACCCCTCCACTTT CASSGQGAQGMNSPLHF
many . TRBJ2-3 TRBV7-8 16 TGTGCCAGCAGCTTAGAGGCGGGACGATTCACAGATACGCAGTATTTT CASSLEAGRFTDTQYF
many . TRBJ1-2 TRBV10-3 15 TGTGCCATCAGTGAGGGTAATCAAGCTAACTATGGCTACACCTTC CAISEGNQANYGYTF
. . TRBJ1-6 TRBV7-2 17 TGTGCCAGCAGCTTAAATTCCGGACAGCGCGGGAGTTCACCCCTCCACTTT CASSLNSGQRGSSPLHF
many . TRBJ2-3 TRBV18 15 TGTGCCAGCTCACCACCGGAGTCAAGCACAGATACGCAGTATTTT CASSPPESSTDTQYF
many . TRBJ2-7 TRBV6-6 16 TGTGCCAGCAGCACGAGGGGGGGCGCCGTATCCTACGAGCAGTACTTC CASSTRGGAVSYEQYF
many . TRBJ1-3 TRBV19 15 TGTGCCAGTAGTATTGTCCAACGTCGTGGAAACACCATATATTTT CASSIVQRRGNTIYF
many TRBD2 TRBJ2-5 TRBV9 15 TGTGCCAGCGGGCTAGCGGGGGAGCCCCAAGAGACCCAGTACTTC CASGLAGEPQETQYF
many TRBD2 TRBJ2-1 TRBV7-3 19 TGTGCCAGCAGCACAGGGCGGGGTACCGTAGCGGGGGCTGACAATGAGCAGTTCTTC CASSTGRGTVAGADNEQFF
. TRBD2 TRBJ2-2 TRBV5-5 19 TGTGCCAGCAGCCTACTCGCGGGGACTAGCGGGAGGGCCCCCGGGGAGCTGTTTTTT CASSLLAGTSGRAPGELFF
. . TRBJ2-2 TRBV5-8 16 TGTGCCAGCAGCTACGGACTCGGAGGCGGGACCGGGGAGCTGTTTTTT CASSYGLGGGTGELFF
many TRBD2 TRBJ2-7 TRBV19 15 TGTGCCAGTAGTAGGGGGAGCGGGGGAGCCTACGAGCAGTACTTC CASSRGSGGAYEQYF
. TRBD1 TRBJ1-3 TRBV12-3/TRBV12-4 15 TGTGCCAGCACCCCCTTAACAGGGGGGAGAAACACCATATATTTT CASTPLTGGRNTIYF
many TRBD1 TRBJ2-7 TRBV3-1 17 TGTGCCAGCAGCCAAGTCGGAGGGACAGGGGGATCGAGCGAGCAGTACTTC CASSQVGGTGGSSEQYF
many TRBD1 TRBJ1-4 TRBV20-1 13 TGCAGTGCTGGACAGGGGGCAGGTGAAAAACTGTTTTTT CSAGQGAGEKLFF
. TRBD2 TRBJ2-5 TRBV7-3 16 TGTGCCAGCAGCCCATCTAGCGGGGGGGCCTCAGAGACCCAGTACTTC CASSPSSGGASETQYF
many . TRBJ2-7 TRBV29-1 11 TGCAGCGTGAGAACAGGACCCGAGCAGTACTTC CSVRTGPEQYF
many TRBD2 TRBJ2-3 TRBV12-3/TRBV12-4 16 TGTGCCAGCAGCTCGCCTAGCGGGGTTCCATTGGACACGCAGTATTTT CASSSPSGVPLDTQYF
. . TRBJ2-3 TRBV7-7 14 TGTGCTAGCAGCTTAGGGTTTACGACAGATACGCAGTATTTT CASSLGFTTDTQYF
many . TRBJ2-5 TRBV12-5 16 TGTGCTAATGGTTTTCCCATGCTGGACCTTCAGGGGACCCAGTACTTC CANGFPMLDLQGTQYF